The 19 T cell receptor beta chains given below trace back to one sample, sequenced in a study of blood T cell repertoires in COVID-19. Sequencing was performed with immunoSEQ multiplex PCR; in TCRdb, only in-frame clones are kept and a portion is missing. Of 95,000 to 150,000 clones in the sample, about 83% were seen once. Sequenced sample: peripheral blood. These receptors were collected from a man in his sixties with acute or convalescent COVID-19.

The chain has TRBV24-1 and TRBJ1-1, with 8 bases identical to TRBD1. Germline V gives CDR1 KGHDR, CDR2 SFDVKD. The CDR3 sequence is 13 residues long. After removal of 9 bases from V and 1 base from J, the junction contained 3 bases not matched to a gene. The DNA of the CDR3 is TGTGCCACCGAGGGGACAGGGAACACTGAAGCTTTCTTT. Translation: CATEGTGNTEAFF.

The chain joins TRBV7-8 to TRBJ2-7; 10 bases match TRBD1. Germline V gene lookup returns CDR1 SGHVS and CDR2 FQNEAQ. This CDR3 contains 16 residues. With 1 base clipped from V and 5 bases from J, the junction kept 8 bases outside the gene matches. Here the CDR3 DNA reads TGTGCCAGCAGCTTAGTCCGGACAGGGGGGATAGACGAGCAGTACTTC. Protein: CASSLVRTGGIDEQYF.

The rearrangement uses TRBV27 and TRBJ2-1, with a possible D match to TRBD1 (5 bases). The germline V gene encodes CDR1 MNHEY and CDR2 SMNVEV (reference sequence). CDR3 length: 14 amino acids. V lost 7 bases and J lost 6, with 16 bases in between. The DNA for the CDR3 is TGTGCCAGCACCTGGGGCTCGGGCCGCAATGAGCAGTTCTTC. Translation: CASTWGSGRNEQFF.

The rearrangement links TRBV28 to TRBJ1-5; the D gene is possibly TRBD1 (5 bases). There are 14 residues in the CDR3. Per germline, CDR1 MDHEN and CDR2 SYDVKM. Trimming pared 7 bases from V and 3 bases from J, leaving 13 bases between. CDR3 region: CASTQRDSNQPQHF. DNA for the CDR3: TGTGCCAGCACTCAAAGGGACTCCAATCAGCCCCAGCATTTT. The full variable domain, with the rest looked up from reference TRBV28 and TRBJ1-5, is DVKVTQSSRYLVKRTGEKVFLECVQDMDHENMFWYRQDPGLGLRLIYFSYDVKMKEKGDIPEGYSVSREKKERFSLILESASTNQTSMYLCASTQRDSNQPQHFGDGTRLSIL.

This clone is a singleton in its sample. J is TRBJ2-1 and V is TRBV6-2 or TRBV6-3; maybe TRBD2 (5 bases). V lost 5 bases and J lost 0, with 11 bases in between. Per germline, CDR1 MNHEY and CDR2 SVGEGT. This CDR3 is built from 15 residues. The chain's CDR3 is CASSATRSSYNEQFF. The CDR3 region has the DNA TGTGCCAGCAGTGCAACTAGGAGCTCCTACAATGAGCAGTTCTTC.

A few counts support this clone. The rearrangement joins TRBV6-4 to TRBJ1-1; TRBD1 matches 7 bases. This CDR3 spans 14 amino acids. With V trimmed by 5 bases and J by 2 bases, 5 bases remained unmatched. The V gene's germline CDR1 is MRHNA and CDR2 SNTAGT. This CDR3 reads CASSTQGTNTEAFF. CDR3 sequence (DNA): TGTGCCAGCAGTACACAGGGGACCAACACTGAAGCTTTCTTT.

This chain links TRBV10-3 with TRBJ2-3; 7 positions agree with TRBD1. Germline CDR1 reads ENHRY; CDR2 reads SYGVKD. The CDR3 is 11 amino acids. After removal of 6 bases from V and 11 bases from J, the junction contained 5 bases not matched to a gene. The DNA for the CDR3 is TGTGCCATCAGACAGGGGCCCCAGCAGTATTTT. It encodes CAIRQGPQQYF.

V gene TRBV7-2 combines with J gene TRBJ1-5; the D is unclear. The CDR3 is 13 residues long. In germline, CDR1 is SGHTA, CDR2 FQGNSA. Trimming took 0 bases from V and 6 from J, leaving 6 bases between them. CDR3 DNA: TGTGCCAGCAGCTTAGCCCCGGGTCAGCCCCAGCATTTT. Amino acids: CASSLAPGQPQHF.

The CDR3 coding sequence is TGTGCCAGCAGTTCCCCAGGGGGCCTTGACTATGGCTACACCTTC. As protein: CASSSPGGLDYGYTF. V and J are TRBV28 and TRBJ1-2; 8 bases align to TRBD1. Germline CDR1 is MDHEN and CDR2 is SYDVKM. V lost 4 bases to trimming and J lost 3 bases; unmatched junction nucleotides: 7. The CDR3 spans 15 residues.

The chain recombines TRBV27 with TRBJ2-7; D uncertain. This CDR3 spans 14 amino acids. In germline, CDR1 is MNHEY, CDR2 SMNVEV (reference sequence). V lost 2 bases and J 2 bases, leaving 10 bases between the germline ends. CDR3 region: CASSLSDKAYEQYF. The CDR3 nucleotides read TGTGCCAGCAGTTTAAGTGACAAGGCCTACGAGCAGTACTTC.

This chain connects TRBV4-3 to TRBJ2-3, with D possibly TRBD1 on 6 matching bases. The CDR3 is 15 amino acids. CDR1 and CDR2 from the germline V gene are LGHNA and YSLEER. V was cut by 1 base and J by 5 bases, with 13 bases left in between. CDR3 bases: TGCGCCAGCAGCCAAGTCGGGCAGGGGATAGATACGCAGTATTTT. Its protein product is CASSQVGQGIDTQYF.

This clone was seen just once. The same CDR3 arises from other DNA sequences in this sample as well. The chain uses TRBV7-2 and TRBJ2-5, with 7 bases identical to TRBD2. V shed 5 bases and J 5 bases; nucleotides not matched to a gene: 8. Germline CDR1 is SGHTA and CDR2 is FQGNSA. There are 14 residues in the CDR3. In DNA, the CDR3 is TGTGCCAGCAGCCCCCGGACCGGGGGGGAGACCCAGTACTTC. It is translated as CASSPRTGGETQYF.

A single count supports this clone. The chain is built from TRBV15 and TRBJ2-1; TRBD2 matches at 7 bases. Germline CDR1 is LNHNV and CDR2 is YYDKDF (reference sequence). The CDR3 spans 13 residues. The junction had 7 bases not matched to a gene; V was cut back by 5 bases and J by 9 bases. CDR3 protein: CATSAGLETEQFF. The CDR3 DNA sequence: TGTGCCACCAGCGCCGGACTAGAAACTGAGCAGTTCTTC. The full variable domain, in which reference TRBV15 and TRBJ2-1 provide the parts outside the CDR3, is DAMVIQNPRYQVTQFGKPVTLSCSQTLNHNVMYWYQQKSSQAPKLLFHYYDKDFNNEADTPDNFQSRRPNTSFCFLDIRSPGLGDTAMYLCATSAGLETEQFFGPGTRLTVL.

The chain has TRBV19 and TRBJ2-7; 9 nucleotides match TRBD1. V gave up 9 bases and J gave up 1 base; unmatched junction bases: 4. The CDR3 is made up of 13 amino acids. CDR1 and CDR2 (germline): LNHDA, SQIVND (reference sequence). DNA for the CDR3: TGTGCCAGCACCGGGACAGGGTCCTACGAGCAGTACTTC. Translated, it gives CASTGTGSYEQYF.

The genes are TRBV12-1 and TRBJ2-7; the table gives TRBD2 as D, unverified against the DNA. TRBV12-1 has pseudogene status. This CDR3 contains 18 residues. CDR3 sequence (DNA): TGTGCCAGCAGCTTTGGCACTGACGAAGACGCGGCTTCCTACGAGCAGTACTTC. Residues: CASSFGTDEDAASYEQYF.

A note on this clone: The same CDR3 is also encoded by other DNA sequences in this sample. The chain uses TRBV7-9 and TRBJ2-7; D is possibly TRBD1 (5 bases). The CDR3 has 13 amino acids. Trimming cost V 0 bases and J 5 bases, with 8 bases left between them. The germline V gene encodes CDR1 SEHNR and CDR2 FQNEAQ (reference sequence). Here the CDR3 DNA reads TGTGCCAGCAGCTTAGCTCAGGGCCACGAGCAGTACTTC. Translating gives CASSLAQGHEQYF.

The chain employs TRBV6-6 and TRBJ1-2; D is uncertain. In germline, CDR1 is MNHNY, CDR2 SVGAGI (reference sequence). The CDR3 is made up of 12 amino acids. Trimming pared 4 bases from V and 8 bases from J, leaving 11 bases between. The chain's CDR3 is CASSSTTGGYTF. CDR3 sequence (DNA): TGTGCCAGCAGTTCAACAACGGGGGGCTACACCTTC.

The chain links TRBV24-1 to TRBJ2-7; a weak D match, TRBD2 (6 bases). Germline V gene data show CDR1 as KGHDR and CDR2 as SFDVKD. Trimming cost V 4 bases and J 3 bases, with 15 bases left between them. The CDR3 totals 15 residues. The DNA for the CDR3 is TGTGCCACCAGTGACCCGCGGGACGGAGACTACGAGCAGTACTTC. This encodes CATSDPRDGDYEQYF.

V and J are TRBV9 and TRBJ2-1; 8 positions agree with TRBD2. CDR1 and CDR2 from the germline V gene are SGDLS and YYNGEE. V was pared by 4 bases and J by 8 bases, with 14 bases of the junction left unmatched. There are 16 residues in the CDR3. The CDR3 is CASSTGGSGSWDEQFF. CDR3 sequence (DNA): TGTGCCAGCAGCACCGGGGGGAGCGGGAGTTGGGATGAGCAGTTCTTC. Full variable domain (remainder filled in from reference TRBV9 and TRBJ2-1): DSGVTQTPKHLITATGQRVTLRCSPRSGDLSVYWYQQSLDQGLQFLIQYYNGEERAKGNILERFSAQQFPDLHSELNLSSLELGDSALYFCASSTGGSGSWDEQFFGPGTRLTVL.